The 8 T cell receptor beta chains in this list originate from one sample, sequenced in a study of CXCR3-negative and CXCR3-positive naive CD8 T cells (dated by TCRdb to the late 2010s). Their specific antigens are unknown. Sequencing relied on a NextSeq 550. The Human TCR Profiling Kit (MiLaboratory) was used to prepare UMI-labeled 5' RACE TRB cDNA libraries. Following reprocessing of the reads by TCRdb, the data hold one row per CDR3 protein sequence and no DNA is available. The table held for this sample gives tens of thousands of distinct CDR3 sequences. The ten largest account for 0.53% of the sample. Study-level results and caveats: TRB CDR3s from CXCR3-positive naive cells showed higher hydrophobicity (lower Kidera factor 4), lower energy, and higher strength and volume indices than CXCR3-negative naive cells.

Sequences were obtained from naive CXCR3+ CD8+ T cells from blood. Taken with the paper, the label for cell subset or site translates to: CD45RO-CCR7+CD27+CD95- naive CD8+ T cells expressing CXCR3 (TNR3+). The receptors here all came from a human donor in good health. Some clones in this sample may be carry-over from other donors' samples.

V gene TRBV3-1 combines with J gene TRBJ2-7; TCRdb reports TRBD2, a call that lacks DNA to check it against. The CDR3 loop spans 11 amino acids. CDR1 is LGHDT, CDR2 YNNKEL, per germline (reference sequence). The CDR3 reads CASSPGLLQYF.

The chain recombines TRBV14 with TRBJ2-2; the TCRdb D gene call, TRBD1, has no DNA to confirm it. This CDR3 has 14 residues. Germline V lookup: CDR1 SGHDN, CDR2 FVKESK. This CDR3 is CASSRRTVVGGLFF. Full variable domain (outside the CDR3, taken from reference TRBV14 and TRBJ2-2): EAGVTQFPSHSVIEKGQTVTLRCDPISGHDNLYWYRRVMGKEIKFLLHFVKESKQDESGMPNNRFLAERTGGTYSTLKVQPAELEDSGVYFCASSRRTVVGGLFFGEGSRLTVL.

The V gene is TRBV29-1, the J gene TRBJ2-7. Germline assignment: CDR1 SQVTM and CDR2 ANQGSEA. The CDR3 totals 15 residues. CDR3 residues: CSVEGVKGNSYEQYF.

V usage is TRBV11-2 and J usage is TRBJ2-3. Germline assignment: CDR1 SGHAT and CDR2 FQNNGV. This CDR3 comprises 16 residues. The CDR3 loop is CASSLFPTSGSDTQYF.

The rearrangement joins TRBV6-2 or TRBV6-3 to TRBJ2-7; TCRdb reports TRBD1, a call that lacks DNA to check it against. From germline, CDR1 is MNHEY and CDR2 SVGEGT. This CDR3 is 14 amino acids long. Here the CDR3 reads CASSPRGRGYEQYF.

The chain recombines TRBV29-1 with TRBJ2-3. This CDR3 region has 12 residues. Germline V gene data show CDR1 as SQVTM and CDR2 as ANQGSEA. The CDR3 here is CSVPKLTDTQYF.

The V gene is TRBV29-1, the J gene TRBJ1-1. The CDR3 covers 11 residues. Germline V gene data show CDR1 as SQVTM and CDR2 as ANQGSEA. The CDR3 sequence: CSVEGLGEAFF.

V usage is TRBV7-9 and J usage is TRBJ2-7; TCRdb indicates TRBD1, and absent DNA this call remains unverified. The CDR3 has 14 residues. Germline CDR1 SEHNR, CDR2 FQNEAQ (reference sequence). CDR3 loop: CASSHPRVGYEQYF.